Shown below are 10 T cell receptor beta chains from a single sample sequenced in a study of cytomegalovirus exposure and HLA in healthy donors. It was with 60 Vbeta and 13 Jbeta primers that the PCR ran. The method was immunoSEQ multiplex PCR; TCRdb's version includes in-frame clones alone and lacks a portion of them. The table records 240,000 or so clones, roughly four fifths of them present only once. Sequenced input: PBMCs. Source of these receptors: a woman in her fifties or sixties in good health and CMV-seropositive.

This clone was detected many times. The genes are TRBV6-1 and TRBJ1-5; 8 nucleotides agree with TRBD1. J lost 6 bases, V lost 5 bases, and 9 bases had no gene match. The CDR3 contains 15 residues. Germline V gene sequence: CDR1 MNHNS, CDR2 SASEGT. The CDR3 bases are TGTGCCAGCAGTCTCGGACAGGGTATCGGTCAGCCCCAGCATTTT. Residues: CASSLGQGIGQPQHF.

V and J are TRBV5-1 and TRBJ2-7; TRBD2 matches 8 bases. Trimming cost V 2 bases and J 2 bases; bases outside gene matches: 6. The CDR3 loop spans 15 amino acids. From germline, CDR1 is SGHRS and CDR2 YFSETQ. The CDR3 sequence: CASSLQGLGAYEQYF. The CDR3 region has the DNA TGCGCCAGCAGCTTACAGGGACTAGGGGCCTACGAGCAGTACTTC. Full variable domain (remainder filled in from reference TRBV5-1 and TRBJ2-7): KAGVTQTPRYLIKTRGQQVTLSCSPISGHRSVSWYQQTPGQGLQFLFEYFSETQRNKGNFPGRFSGRQFSNSRSEMNVSTLELGDSALYLCASSLQGLGAYEQYFGPGTRLTVT.

V and J are TRBV19 and TRBJ1-5; TRBD1 matches at 9 bases. V was pared by 9 bases and J by 0 bases, with 15 bases of the junction left unmatched. Germline assignment: CDR1 LNHDA and CDR2 SQIVND (reference sequence). CDR3 size: 18 residues. In DNA form, the CDR3 reads TGTGCCAGCTCTAGAGGTCCGGGACAGGGCTTTAGCAATCAGCCCCAGCATTTT. This encodes CASSRGPGQGFSNQPQHF.

The rearrangement links TRBV5-5 to TRBJ1-4; D call uncertain. Trimming shortened V by 4 bases and J by 8 bases, and 9 bases separated the two germline ends. The CDR3 consists of 12 residues. CDR1 is SGHKS, CDR2 YYEKEE, per germline (reference sequence). The CDR3 is CASSLPREKLFF. CDR3 DNA: TGTGCCAGCAGCCTACCGAGGGAAAAACTGTTTTTT. The variable domain in full, with the rest retrieved from reference TRBV5-5 and TRBJ1-4, is DAGVTQSPTHLIKTRGQQVTLRCSPISGHKSVSWYQQVLGQGPQFIFQYYEKEERGRGNFPDRFSARQFPNYSSELNVNALLLGDSALYLCASSLPREKLFFGSGTQLSVL.

The V and J genes are TRBV7-7 and TRBJ2-5; perhaps TRBD1 as D (6 bases). V was shortened by 3 bases and J by 4 bases, with 18 bases between the two germline ends. Germline lookup yields CDR1 SSHAT and CDR2 FNYEAQ (reference sequence). The CDR3 sequence is 16 residues long. The CDR3 DNA reads as TGTGCCAGCAGCTTCTCGACTACAGGGAGCCCAGAGACCCAGTACTTC. It is translated as CASSFSTTGSPETQYF.

In nucleotides, the CDR3 is TGTGCCAGCAGTTCAGGGGGCGCGGGCACAGATACGCAGTATTTT. It encodes CASSSGGAGTDTQYF. This chain connects TRBV28 to TRBJ2-3, with 8 bases lining up with TRBD1. Looked up from germline, CDR1 is MDHEN and CDR2 is SYDVKM. V gave up 4 bases and J gave up 1 base; unmatched junction bases: 4. The CDR3 consists of 15 residues.

The J gene is TRBJ2-7, the V gene TRBV5-1, with 7 bases matching TRBD1. Trimming cost V 8 bases and J 6 bases; bases outside gene matches: 11. The germline V gene has CDR1 SGHRS and CDR2 YFSETQ. The CDR3 sequence is 13 residues long. The CDR3 reads CASATGLWGEQYF. The CDR3 nucleotides read TGCGCCAGTGCGACAGGGTTATGGGGCGAGCAGTACTTC.

The chain couples TRBV4-1 to TRBJ2-7, with 10 bases that match TRBD1. The CDR3 runs 20 residues. The J segment lost 3 bases and the V segment lost 1 base, leaving 18 bases of the junction unmatched. Germline V gene lookup returns CDR1 MGHRA and CDR2 YSYEKL. The CDR3 loop reads CASSQVNTDIWDRGDYEQYF. The DNA of the CDR3 is TGCGCCAGCAGCCAAGTCAACACCGATATCTGGGACAGGGGTGACTACGAGCAGTACTTC.

This sequence joins TRBV27 and TRBJ1-2, with D perhaps matching TRBD1 (5 bases). Germline V gives CDR1 MNHEY, CDR2 SMNVEV (reference sequence). Between the trimmed V and J ends, which lost 6 bases and 8 bases, there was a span of 22 bases. The CDR3 length is 15 residues. CDR3 coding DNA: TGTGCCAGCAGCCCCTCGTTGGGGGGTCAAAAAGGCTACACCTTC. Protein product: CASSPSLGGQKGYTF.

J is TRBJ2-1 and V is TRBV29-1; possible D gene TRBD2, 6 bases. Trimming shortened V by 3 bases and J by 3 bases, and 6 bases separated the two germline ends. The CDR3 is 12 residues long. The germline V gene has CDR1 SQVTM and CDR2 ANQGSEA. The CDR3 bases are TGCAGCGTTGAGCGGGGCTACAATGAGCAGTTCTTC. This encodes CSVERGYNEQFF.